What follows are 20 T cell receptor beta chains derived from one specimen sequenced in a study of cytomegalovirus exposure and HLA in healthy donors. Both 60 Vbeta primers and 13 Jbeta primers went into the PCR. Profiling relied on immunoSEQ multiplex PCR, and the TCRdb table lists in-frame clones only, not all of them. Among approximately 100,000 clones listed, approximately 9% were seen once. The sequencing input was PBMCs. These receptors all stem from a man aged 45-65 years in good health and CMV-seropositive.

This clone was found once. V and J are TRBV6-5 and TRBJ1-1; D is perhaps TRBD1 (6 bases). V dropped 6 bases and J dropped 0 bases, with 14 bases sitting between them. The CDR3 runs 15 residues. Germline V gene lookup returns CDR1 MNHEY and CDR2 SVGAGI. CDR3 DNA: TGTGCCAGCAGCTACACCGGACAGCTGAACACTGAAGCTTTCTTT. This encodes CASSYTGQLNTEAFF.

This chain connects TRBV7-9 to TRBJ2-1; unclear D gene. CDR3 length: 13 residues. Trimming cost V 5 bases and J 9 bases, with 14 bases left between them. Per the germline V gene, CDR1 is SEHNR and CDR2 is FQNEAQ (reference sequence). CDR3 residues: CASSPPSSSEQFF. CDR3 nucleotide sequence: TGTGCCAGCAGCCCTCCCTCGTCTAGTGAGCAGTTCTTC.

V gene TRBV6-5 combines with J gene TRBJ2-1; 9 nucleotides line up with TRBD1. The CDR3 has 14 residues. Germline trimming cut 6 bases from V and 8 bases from J; bases unmatched to any gene: 8. CDR1 is MNHEY, CDR2 SVGAGI, per germline. The CDR3 region is CASRGTGLADEQFF. CDR3 sequence (DNA): TGTGCCAGCAGAGGGACAGGGTTGGCCGATGAGCAGTTCTTC.

The chain links TRBV7-9 to TRBJ2-1; 7 bases match TRBD2. V lost 8 bases and J lost 9; bases outside the gene matches: 4. This CDR3 region has 11 residues. Germline V gene data show CDR1 as SEHNR and CDR2 as FQNEAQ (reference sequence). The CDR3 here is CASETSLEQFF. For the CDR3, the DNA is TGTGCCAGCGAGACTAGCCTTGAGCAGTTCTTC.

This clone was seen a handful of times. One end of the junction does not line up with germline, which may come from a read error. The genes are TRBV14 and TRBJ2-5, with 9 bases matching TRBD1. The CDR3 length is 16 residues. Germline loops: CDR1 SGHDN, CDR2 FVKESK. The CDR3 nucleotides are TGTGCCAGCAGCCAAGAGAGTGGACAGGGGAGGGAGATCCAGTACTTC. Its translation is CASSQESGQGREIQYF.

This sequence joins TRBV6-6 and TRBJ1-5, with D unclear. Trimming took 5 bases from V and 2 from J, leaving 10 bases between them. This CDR3 is 14 amino acids long. CDR1 MNHNY and CDR2 SVGAGI come from the germline V gene (reference sequence). CDR3 nucleotides: TGTGCCAGCAGTGACTACAGAGGCAATCAGCCCCAGCATTTT. Its translation is CASSDYRGNQPQHF.

The chain joins TRBV4-3 to TRBJ2-3; no clear D gene. The CDR3 consists of 13 residues. From germline, CDR1 is LGHNA and CDR2 YSLEER. Trimming stripped 1 base from V and 7 bases from J, with 9 bases between. DNA for the CDR3: TGCGCCAGCAGCCAAGCGCGCGGATATACGCAGTATTTT. The encoded protein is CASSQARGYTQYF.

This clone was observed a handful of times. This rearrangement joins TRBV6-6 to TRBJ1-2; 7 nucleotides line up with TRBD1. Looked up from germline, CDR1 is MNHNY and CDR2 is SVGAGI (reference sequence). Germline trimming cut 6 bases from V and 4 bases from J; bases unmatched to any gene: 8. The length of the CDR3 is 14 residues. As DNA, the CDR3 is TGTGCCAGCAGAGAGACAGGGCTCTTCTATGGCTACACCTTC. Amino acid sequence: CASRETGLFYGYTF.

Ten or more counts support this clone. The chain has TRBV10-3 and TRBJ2-1; 8 nucleotides match TRBD1. CDR3 length: 15 amino acids. V lost 7 bases to trimming and J lost 5 bases; unmatched junction nucleotides: 10. Germline values: CDR1 ENHRY, CDR2 SYGVKD. In nucleotides, the CDR3 is TGTGCCATCACCCCCGACAGGGGCCGTAACAATGAGCAGTTCTTC. This translates into CAITPDRGRNNEQFF.

The J gene is TRBJ1-2, the V gene TRBV11-2; 7 bases map to TRBD1. The CDR3 contains 16 residues. The germline V gene encodes CDR1 SGHAT and CDR2 FQNNGV. Trimming removed 3 bases from V and 5 bases from J; junction bases left unmatched: 12. CDR3 coding DNA: TGTGCCAGCAGCTTCCTGACCCGGATCAGGGGGTATGGCTACACCTTC. This sequence encodes CASSFLTRIRGYGYTF.

This clone showed up just a few times. The chain couples TRBV30 to TRBJ2-3; D is perhaps TRBD2 (6 bases). Trimming took off 6 bases at V and 5 bases at J, with 15 bases between the two ends. CDR1 is GTSNPN, CDR2 SVGIG, per germline (reference sequence). This CDR3 contains 13 residues. CDR3 bases: TGTGCCTGTCGAGGGCGGGGTTTAGATACGCAGTATTTT. Translated: CACRGRGLDTQYF.

This clone came up a few times. The chain combines TRBV7-9 with TRBJ1-4; D gene ambiguous. Germline V lookup: CDR1 SEHNR, CDR2 FQNEAQ (reference sequence). V lost 4 bases and J lost 8, with 14 bases in between. This CDR3 is built from 14 residues. The CDR3 DNA sequence: TGTGCCAGCAGCTCGAACACGGGAGACGAAAAACTGTTTTTT. It translates to CASSSNTGDEKLFF. The complete variable domain, with remaining parts taken from reference TRBV7-9 and TRBJ1-4, reads DTGVSQNPRHKITKRGQNVTFRCDPISEHNRLYWYRQTLGQGPEFLTYFQNEAQLEKSRLLSDRFSAERPKGSFSTLEIQRTEQGDSAMYLCASSSNTGDEKLFFGSGTQLSVL.

This chain connects TRBV13 to TRBJ2-7, with 8 bases identical to TRBD2. With 4 bases clipped from V and 2 bases from J, the junction kept 7 bases outside the gene matches. The germline gives CDR1 PRHDT, CDR2 FYEKMQ (reference sequence). This CDR3 comprises 15 residues. The CDR3 DNA sequence: TGTGCCAGCAGCTCTACAGCGGGAGTCCCCTACGAGCAGTACTTC. Protein product: CASSSTAGVPYEQYF. Full variable domain (rest looked up from reference TRBV13 and TRBJ2-7): AAGVIQSPRHLIKEKRETATLKCYPIPRHDTVYWYQQGPGQDPQFLISFYEKMQSDKGSIPDRFSAQQFSDYHSELNMSSLELGDSALYFCASSSTAGVPYEQYFGPGTRLTVT.

This clone was detected many times. The J gene is TRBJ1-1, the V gene TRBV29-1; D perhaps matches TRBD1 (5 bases). The V end lost 4 bases, the J end lost 4 bases, and 10 bases lay between the germline ends. Germline V gene lookup returns CDR1 SQVTM and CDR2 ANQGSEA. CDR3 size: 12 residues. The DNA for the CDR3 is TGCAGCGTTGCTTTCAGGGTCACTGAAGCTTTCTTT. Protein product: CSVAFRVTEAFF.

CDR3 DNA sequence: TGTGCCAGCAGCTTAGGAGGGAGGGCCGAAGAGACCCAGTACTTC. Encoded protein: CASSLGGRAEETQYF. The chain is built from TRBV7-2 and TRBJ2-5, with TRBD2 matching 7 bases. V gave up 1 base and J gave up 3 bases; unmatched junction bases: 5. This CDR3 contains 15 residues. CDR1 SGHTA and CDR2 FQGNSA come from the germline V gene. The whole variable domain, filled in from reference TRBV7-2 and TRBJ2-5, reads GAGVSQSPSNKVTEKGKDVELRCDPISGHTALYWYRQSLGQGLEFLIYFQGNSAPDKSGLPSDRFSAERTGGSVSTLTIQRTQQEDSAVYLCASSLGGRAEETQYFGPGTRLLVL.

V usage is TRBV30 and J usage is TRBJ2-2; 7 bases are shared with TRBD1. Germline V gives CDR1 GTSNPN, CDR2 SVGIG (reference sequence). V lost 3 bases, J lost 5 bases, and 3 bases stayed unmatched. The CDR3 is 13 residues long. The CDR3 reads CAWRRQGTGELFF. As DNA, the CDR3 is TGTGCCTGGAGACGACAGGGAACCGGGGAGCTGTTTTTT.

This clone is labeled as medium-sized. The chain couples TRBV10-3 to TRBJ2-7; possibly TRBD2 for D (5 bases). The V gene lost 10 bases and the J gene lost 4 bases, with 11 bases spanning the gap. Germline V gene data show CDR1 as ENHRY and CDR2 as SYGVKD. This CDR3 has 11 amino acids. The CDR3 DNA is TGTGCCACCGAGGACTCTTACGAGCAGTACTTC. Translated: CATEDSYEQYF.

Of note for this clone: Other DNA sequences in the sample encode the same CDR3. CDR3 protein: CSVDGPGGFYSYNEQFF. The CDR3 nucleotides are TGCAGCGTTGATGGGCCAGGGGGGTTCTACTCCTACAATGAGCAGTTCTTC. The gene calls are TRBV29-1 and TRBJ2-1; maybe TRBD1 (7 bases). V was pared by 3 bases and J by 0 bases, with 18 bases between. The V gene's germline CDR1 is SQVTM and CDR2 ANQGSEA. The length of the CDR3 is 17 residues.

This clone was counted between two and nine times. CDR3 DNA: TGTGCCAGCAGCTTAGCGCCGGGAGGGGAGCAGTTCTTC. Its protein product is CASSLAPGGEQFF. This sequence joins TRBV7-2 and TRBJ2-1; 8 positions match TRBD2. Germline-derived CDR1 and CDR2 are SGHTA and FQGNSA. This CDR3 has 13 amino acids. Trimming took 0 bases from V and 10 from J; bases not matched to a gene: 2.

The chain links TRBV19 to TRBJ1-2; 11 bases agree with TRBD1. Germline CDR1 and CDR2: LNHDA and SQIVND (reference sequence). The CDR3 covers 14 residues. V shed 6 bases and J 4 bases; nucleotides not matched to a gene: 4. The CDR3 is CASSGQGASYGYTF. CDR3 DNA sequence: TGTGCCAGTAGCGGACAGGGGGCCAGCTATGGCTACACCTTC. Using reference TRBV19 and TRBJ1-2 for the parts outside the CDR3, the full variable domain is DGGITQSPKYLFRKEGQNVTLSCEQNLNHDAMYWYRQDPGQGLRLIYYSQIVNDFQKGDIAEGYSVSREKKESFPLTVTSAQKNPTAFYLCASSGQGASYGYTFGSGTRLTVV.